The clone carrying this T cell receptor (beta chain) showed up just a few times. The antigen is not known. One junction end does not reproduce the germline sequence, and a read error may be involved. These data are taken from a study of metastatic and nonmetastatic thyroid tumors. Through MiXCR, TCRdb re-clonotyped the PCR reads. Among about 38,000 clones listed, under 30% were seen once. Every patient was untreated before thyroid surgery. Study-level points and caveats: TCR beta diversity was reportedly significantly higher in malignant thyroid tumors than benign nodules, in blood and tumor.

This receptor was identified in a male donor with papillary thyroid cancer or a benign thyroid nodule (not recorded which). Some clones in this sample may be carry-over from other donors' samples. Specimen: blood.

CDR3 DNA sequence: TGTGCCAGCAGCGGTAGCGGAGGCGACACCTGGGAGCTGTTTTTT. As protein: CASSGSGGDTWELFF. The rearrangement joins TRBV6-4 to TRBJ2-2, with a possible D match to TRBD2 (6 bases). Germline CDR1 MRHNA, CDR2 SNTAGT. There are 15 residues in the CDR3.